The entry below describes one T cell receptor (beta chain). Its target is unknown. The study drew donors from healthy Caucasian individuals in Russia aged roughly 6 to 90. For every donor, a draw yielded approximately 9.9 milliliters of peripheral blood. The sample originates from a study of blood T cells in healthy people across ages. Regarding the study as a whole: What prevented conclusive comparison of naive and antigen-experienced cells was that PBMCs were unsorted.

Then a second PCR, running about 6 to 12 cycles, was carried out with a sample-barcoded 5' primer and a J-beta primer mix. TCRdb itself ran the 5' RACE reads through MiXCR, one entry per CDR3 protein. The sample consists of around 1.5 million distinct CDR3 sequences, 42% of them appearing once. This TCR was sampled from a woman between 18 and 29 years old in good health. The sequenced sample was blood.

Here the CDR3 reads CASQNSDEQYF. DNA for the CDR3: TGTGCCAGCCAAAACAGCGACGAGCAGTACTTC. The V and J genes are TRBV5-5 and TRBJ2-4; D call uncertain. The better agreement between TRBJ2-7 and the DNA end casts doubt on the J call. The V gene's germline CDR1 is SGHKS and CDR2 YYEKEE (reference sequence). The CDR3 sequence is 11 residues long.